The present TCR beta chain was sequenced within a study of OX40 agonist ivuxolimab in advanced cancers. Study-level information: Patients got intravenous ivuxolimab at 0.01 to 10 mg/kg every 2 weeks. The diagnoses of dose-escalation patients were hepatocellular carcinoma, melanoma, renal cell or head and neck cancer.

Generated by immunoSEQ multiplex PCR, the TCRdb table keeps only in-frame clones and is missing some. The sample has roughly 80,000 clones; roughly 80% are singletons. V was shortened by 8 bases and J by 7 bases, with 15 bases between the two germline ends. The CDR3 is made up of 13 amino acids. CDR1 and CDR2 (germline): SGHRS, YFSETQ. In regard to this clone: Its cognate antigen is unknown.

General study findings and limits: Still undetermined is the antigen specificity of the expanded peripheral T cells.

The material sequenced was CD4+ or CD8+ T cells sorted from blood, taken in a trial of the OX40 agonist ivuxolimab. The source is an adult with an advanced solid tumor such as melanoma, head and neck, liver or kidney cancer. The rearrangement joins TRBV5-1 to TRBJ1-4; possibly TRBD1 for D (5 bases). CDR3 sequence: CASQSGPGEKLFF. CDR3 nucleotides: TGCGCCAGTCAGTCAGGGCCGGGTGAAAAACTGTTTTTT.